This entry features one T cell receptor beta chain sequence. Its antigen target is currently unknown. No much larger clone exists at a distance of one base, and base qualities are not known. The source of the sample is a study of shared clonotypes between healthy human individuals (dated by TCRdb to about 2020). Context from the whole study: A couple of women and a few men aged 18 to 49 years were included in the cohort. For each donor, three plates each were used for CD4 naive and CD4 memory, two plates were used for CD8 naive, and one plate was used for CD8 memory. To estimate repertoire size and how much clonotype sharing occurs between individuals, the study deeply sequenced the blood TCR repertoires of 4 to 6 healthy adults. Libraries were prepared and TCR repertoires were sequenced by different laboratories using diverse techniques, in order to increase sequencing depth and limit assay-specific biases. Each donor's leukapheresis produced roughly between roughly 0.94 and 9.5 billion PBMCs.

Donors were healthy HIV-negative adults with no recently reported acute infections or vaccinations. Every donor was a Caucasian adult living in Nashville, Tennessee, USA. CD4+ T cells were enriched through magnetic negative selection, after which naive cells were positively selected on CD45RA and the remaining negative fraction served as the memory subset. Blood was collected by leukapheresis, and PBMCs were isolated by Ficoll-Histopaque density gradient centrifugation and then cryopreserved in liquid nitrogen vapor phase. Analytical flow cytometry was used to check the purity and quantity of every magnetically sorted T cell population. Genomic DNA was isolated from every sorted fraction and measured by UV absorbance on a Nanodrop 2000c. The germline V end is reduced by 0 bases and the J end by 3 bases; junction bases left unmatched: 7. CDR1 is given as SGHVS and CDR2 as FQNEAQ, both from the germline V gene. Its CDR3 holds 16 amino acids, cysteine through phenylalanine. Only the CDR3 portion is preserved as DNA: 48 bases, with reading frame beginning at the first base.

Results and caveats for the whole study, not just this receptor: Incomplete sequencing was indicated by rarefaction of sorted-subset datasets, despite the large sequencing depth. The genetic and exposure-history diversity represented was limited by the small number of donors. Clonotypes shared by all four sorted-subset donors showed higher generation probabilities than non-shared clonotypes. Naive subsets generally had larger estimated clonotype richness than memory subsets. Pairwise subsampling led to the expectation that sequencing depth would affect the degree of clonotype sharing among donors. Sampling was restricted to blood, and TCR repertoires in tissues likely differ from the TCR repertoires found in blood. Across a few donors, approximately 4.9% of naive CD4, roughly 3.8% of naive CD8, around 2.1% of memory CD4, and under 0.45% of memory CD8 clonotypes were shared.

Using the deep immunoSEQ assay, multiplex PCR amplified TCR CDR3 regions from genomic DNA. Genomic DNA extracted from each cell subset was distributed evenly over all wells of several immunoSEQ 96-well plates, and each plate served as one replicate. For sorted subsets, roughly 0.2 ug genomic DNA, equal to tens of thousands of T cell genomes, was loaded into each replicate PCR. Purified libraries were quantified with a Qubit 3.0 fluorometer, sized on a Bioanalyzer 2100, and re-quantified with the KAPA Library Quantification kit. Every immunoSEQ 96-well plate was sequenced on a dedicated single-read 150-cycle Illumina NextSeq 550 flow cell. Under the source paper's analysis protocol: Because the immunoSEQ output held only junctional sequences and lacked quality scores, the filtering could not match the filtering applied to full-length reads. Sequences were annotated with PyIR, a Python wrapper for IgBLAST v1.9, using IMGT germline references to assign V/J genes and CDR3. Any read was removed if the V/J assignment was weak (E-value above 1e-6), the CDR3 was missing, or the read contained stop codons, out-of-frame junctions, or ambiguous translated residues. V3J clonotypes were defined as sequences sharing the same inferred V gene, J gene, and CDR3 amino acid sequence. Percentage overlap between repertoires was calculated by dividing the number of shared unique clonotypes by the size of the smaller repertoire. Three approaches were used to assess repertoire richness: RTK rarefaction, the Chao1 estimator, and Recon v2.1 estimates of unobserved clonotypes. For all TCRbeta clonotypes obtained by the gDNA method from a few donors, generation probabilities were computed with OLGA. In TCRdb, the immuneACCESS table is reduced to in-frame sequences with V and J assigned. These tables do not hold every clone; where another copy was compared, an unresolved V gene accounts for under half, and the others remain unexplained. V and J calls and clone size are as listed in that table; D and trimming were resolved from the DNA. The sample includes 2,500,000 or so clones, with approximately 90% observed a single time. Together, the top ten hold 0.13% to 0.15% of the sample.

The chain uses TRBV7-8 and TRBJ2-7; TRBD2 agrees with 8 junctional bases. The material sequenced was naive CD4+ T cells sorted from blood. The sample's cell subset or site label is to be understood as: CD45RA+ positively selected. This sequence originates from a man aged 18-30 years in good health. The CDR3 protein: CASSLAGVAGSYEQYF. The bases are TGTGCCAGCAGCTTAGCAGGGGTAGCGGGGAGCTACGAGCAGTACTTC.